This T cell receptor (beta chain) was recorded in a study of long-term antiretroviral therapy in people with HIV. Findings and limits, study-wide: In samples taken after ART, diversity increased but remained below transplant donor control levels.

Remarks on this clone: As yet, its antigen is unknown.

CDR3 length: 15 amino acids. Germline loops: CDR1 SEHNR, CDR2 FQNEAQ (reference sequence). V lost 5 bases, J lost 11 bases, and 8 bases stayed unmatched. The immunoSEQ assay was v3.0, run at survey level. TCRdb's table, derived via immunoSEQ multiplex PCR, lists solely in-frame clones and lacks some. The data hold some 16,000 clones, with 65% to 85% observed a single time. The source is a man aged 18 to 30 with HIV. The specimen comprised unsorted PBMCs, sampled 0.1 years before starting antiretroviral therapy. The gene calls are TRBV7-9 and TRBJ2-1; 14 nucleotides agree with TRBD2. The CDR3 reads CASSPPGTSGGQQFF. CDR3 in DNA: TGTGCCAGCAGCCCGCCCGGGACTAGCGGGGGCCAGCAGTTCTTC. Filled out from reference TRBV7-9 and TRBJ2-1, the complete variable domain reads DTGVSQNPRHKITKRGQNVTFRCDPISEHNRLYWYRQTLGQGPEFLTYFQNEAQLEKSRLLSDRFSAERPKGSFSTLEIQRTEQGDSAMYLCASSPPGTSGGQQFFGPGTRLTVL.